The present T cell receptor beta chain was sequenced within a study of blood T cell repertoires in COVID-19. Germline V gene sequence: CDR1 MDHEN, CDR2 SYDVKM. This CDR3 is 12 amino acids long. V dropped 10 bases and J dropped 7 bases, with 14 bases sitting between them. Only in-frame clones appear in the TCRdb table, and some are missing; sequencing was by immunoSEQ multiplex PCR. This sample has tens of thousands of clones, with 87% found just once. Source material: peripheral blood. The chain employs TRBV28 and TRBJ1-5; TRBD1 is a possible D gene (5 bases). The origin of this receptor is a man aged 35-49 years with COVID-19, enrolled during active disease. DNA for the CDR3: TGTGCCACCTTGCTGGGGGGGCAGCCCCAGCATTTT. This codes for CATLLGGQPQHF.